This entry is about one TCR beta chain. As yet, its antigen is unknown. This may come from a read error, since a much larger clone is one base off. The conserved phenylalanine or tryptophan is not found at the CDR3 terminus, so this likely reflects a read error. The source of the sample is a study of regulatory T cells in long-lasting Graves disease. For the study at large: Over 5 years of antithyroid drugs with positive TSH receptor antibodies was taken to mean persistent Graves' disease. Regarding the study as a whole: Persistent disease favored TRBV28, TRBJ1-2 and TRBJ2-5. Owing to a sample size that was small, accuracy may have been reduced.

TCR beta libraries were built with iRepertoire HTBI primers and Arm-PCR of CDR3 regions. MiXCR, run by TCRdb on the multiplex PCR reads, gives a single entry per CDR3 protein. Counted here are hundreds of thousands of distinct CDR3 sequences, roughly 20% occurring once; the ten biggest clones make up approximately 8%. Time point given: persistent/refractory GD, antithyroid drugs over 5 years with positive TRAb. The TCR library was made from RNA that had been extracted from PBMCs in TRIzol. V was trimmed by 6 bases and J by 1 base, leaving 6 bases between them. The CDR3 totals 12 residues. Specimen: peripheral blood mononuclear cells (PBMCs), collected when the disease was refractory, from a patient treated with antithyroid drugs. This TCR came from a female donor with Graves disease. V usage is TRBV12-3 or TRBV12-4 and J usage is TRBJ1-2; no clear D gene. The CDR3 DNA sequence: TGTGCCAGCAGCCAGAGTAACTATGGCTACACCCTC. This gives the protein CASSQSNYGYTL.